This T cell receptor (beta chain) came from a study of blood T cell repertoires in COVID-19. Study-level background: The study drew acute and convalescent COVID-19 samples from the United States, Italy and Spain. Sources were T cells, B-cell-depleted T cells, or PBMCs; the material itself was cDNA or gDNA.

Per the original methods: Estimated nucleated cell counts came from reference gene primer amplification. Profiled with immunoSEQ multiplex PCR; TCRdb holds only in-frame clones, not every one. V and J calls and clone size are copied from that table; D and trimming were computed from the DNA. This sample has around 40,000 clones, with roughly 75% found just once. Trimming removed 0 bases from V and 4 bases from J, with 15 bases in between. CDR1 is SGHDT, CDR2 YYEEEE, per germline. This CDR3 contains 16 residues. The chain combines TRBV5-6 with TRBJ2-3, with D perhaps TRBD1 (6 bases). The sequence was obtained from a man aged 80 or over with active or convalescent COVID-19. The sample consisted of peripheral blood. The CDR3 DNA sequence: TGTGCCAGCAGCTTGGAGGGGGTATCAAGGGCAGATACGCAGTATTTT. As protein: CASSLEGVSRADTQYF.